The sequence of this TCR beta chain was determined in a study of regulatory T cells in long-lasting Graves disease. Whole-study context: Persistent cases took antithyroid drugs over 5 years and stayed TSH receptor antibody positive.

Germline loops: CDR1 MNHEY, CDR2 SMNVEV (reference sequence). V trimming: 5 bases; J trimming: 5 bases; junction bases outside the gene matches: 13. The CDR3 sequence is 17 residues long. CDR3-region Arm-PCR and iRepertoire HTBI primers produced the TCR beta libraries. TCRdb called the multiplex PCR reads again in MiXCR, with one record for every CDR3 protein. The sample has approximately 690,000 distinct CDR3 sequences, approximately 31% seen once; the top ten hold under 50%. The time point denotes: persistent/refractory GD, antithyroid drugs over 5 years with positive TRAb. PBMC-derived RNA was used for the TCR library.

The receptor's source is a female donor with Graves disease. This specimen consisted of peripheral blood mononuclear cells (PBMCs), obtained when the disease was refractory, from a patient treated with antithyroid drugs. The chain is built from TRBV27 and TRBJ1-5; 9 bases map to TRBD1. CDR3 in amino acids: CASSRTGTGQGDQPQHF. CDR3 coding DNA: TGTGCCAGCAGTCGTACCGGGACAGGGCAGGGGGATCAGCCCCAGCATTTT.